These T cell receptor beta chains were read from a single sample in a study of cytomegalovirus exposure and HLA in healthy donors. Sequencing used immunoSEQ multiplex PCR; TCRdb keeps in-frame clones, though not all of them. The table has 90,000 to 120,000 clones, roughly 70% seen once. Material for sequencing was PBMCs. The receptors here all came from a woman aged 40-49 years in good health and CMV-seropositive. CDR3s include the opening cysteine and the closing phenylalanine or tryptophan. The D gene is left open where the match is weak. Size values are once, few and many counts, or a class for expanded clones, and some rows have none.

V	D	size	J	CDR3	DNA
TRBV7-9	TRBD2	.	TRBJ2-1	CASSLVPAGALWGNEQFF	TGTGCCAGCAGCTTAGTTCCAGCGGGGGCCCTTTGGGGCAATGAGCAGTTCTTC
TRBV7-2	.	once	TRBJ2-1	CASSSQHPPGNEQFF	TGTGCCAGCAGTTCTCAGCATCCTCCGGGAAATGAGCAGTTCTTC
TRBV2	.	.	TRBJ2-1	CASRGRAITYNEQFF	TGTGCCAGCAGAGGCAGGGCTATCACCTACAATGAGCAGTTCTTC
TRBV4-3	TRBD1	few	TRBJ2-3	CASSQSYGTGGPDTQYF	TGCGCCAGCAGCCAATCCTACGGGACAGGGGGCCCAGATACGCAGTATTTT
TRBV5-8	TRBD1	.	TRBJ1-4	CASSLNRQGVEKLFF	TGTGCCAGCAGCTTGAATCGACAGGGGGTTGAAAAACTGTTTTTT
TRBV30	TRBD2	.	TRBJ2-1	CAWRGLADYNEQFF	TGTGCCTGGAGGGGACTAGCGGACTACAATGAGCAGTTCTTC
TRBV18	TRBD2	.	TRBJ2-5	CASSPLGLAGGETQYF	TGTGCCAGCTCACCATTGGGACTAGCGGGAGGTGAGACCCAGTACTTC
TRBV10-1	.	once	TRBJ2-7	CASSDLRVGLAEQYF	TGCGCCAGCAGTGACCTCAGGGTTGGCCTGGCCGAGCAGTACTTC
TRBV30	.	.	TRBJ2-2	CAWSRANTGELFF	TGTGCCTGGAGCAGGGCGAACACCGGGGAGCTGTTTTTT
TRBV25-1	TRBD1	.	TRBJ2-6	CASSRTGQGANVLTF	TGTGCCAGCAGTCGGACAGGGCAGGGGGCCAACGTCCTGACTTTC
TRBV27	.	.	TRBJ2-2	CASSTGDTGELFF	TGTGCCAGCAGTACCGGAGACACCGGGGAGCTGTTTTTT
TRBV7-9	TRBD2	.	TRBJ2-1	CASSPSGGYNEQFF	TGTGCCAGCAGCCCGAGCGGGGGCTACAATGAGCAGTTCTTC
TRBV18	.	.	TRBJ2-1	CASSLTDIVNNEQFF	TGTGCCAGCTCACTGACAGATATCGTAAACAATGAGCAGTTCTTC